This passage covers 25 T cell receptor delta chains from one sample sequenced in a study of gamma-delta T cells after stem cell transplantation. TCRdb reapplied CATT to the RT-PCR reads. The table has approximately 1,000 delta-chain clones, about 18% seen once. The specimen was gamma-delta T cells. The source is a human donor. It is not recorded whose cells these are; they may come from a transplant donor.

This clone has just a few counts. Only one base separates this from a far larger clonotype, so it likely reflects a read error. The sample carries other DNA sequences with the same CDR3. The rearrangement joins TRDV2 to TRDJ3, with 10 bases matching TRDD3. The CDR3 is 18 amino acids. Germline CDR1 reads GEAIGNYY; CDR2 reads EKD. The CDR3 sequence is CACDTVGDTRRDTRQMFF. The CDR3 DNA sequence: TGTGCCTGCGACACTGTGGGGGATACTAGGAGGGACACCCGACAGATGTTTTTC.

There are a few counts of this clone. The TCRdb protein, from a much larger clone, departs from this DNA's translation at residue 3, likely by read error; the protein shown derives from the DNA. The chain couples TRDV2 to TRDJ1; 10 bases match TRDD3. From germline, CDR1 is GEAIGNYY and CDR2 EKD. The CDR3 spans 16 residues. As DNA, the CDR3 is TGTGCCCGTGACACGGTGGGACTGGGGGATGTCGATAAACTCATCTTT. Its protein is CARDTVGLGDVDKLIF.

There are a few counts of this clone. Translating this DNA gives a protein that differs at residue 9 from the TCRdb one, which belongs to a much larger clone; a read error is likely, and the protein shown is this translation. This chain joins TRDV2 and TRDJ1; 8 nucleotides agree with TRDD3. The junction had 9 bases not matched to a gene; V was cut back by 1 base and J by 0 bases. CDR3 length: 17 amino acids. Per the germline V gene, CDR1 is GEAIGNYY and CDR2 is EKD. In DNA form, the CDR3 reads TGTGCCTGTGACACTTTACTGGGGGGCCCGTACACCGATAAACTCATCTTT. Its protein product is CACDTLLGGPYTDKLIF.

The sample holds a few counts of this clone. The likely explanation is a read error, given a far larger clone one base away. Other nucleotide sequences from this sample produce the same CDR3. This chain joins TRDV2 and TRDJ1, with 9 bases identical to TRDD3. The junction had 6 bases not matched to a gene; V was cut back by 0 bases and J by 5 bases. The CDR3 length is 15 residues. CDR1 is GEAIGNYY, CDR2 EKD, per germline. Written as DNA, the CDR3 is TGTGCCTGTGACACCCTGGGGGATTCCACAGATAAACTCATCTTT. Its protein is CACDTLGDSTDKLIF.

Concerning this clone itself: A far larger clone is off by one base, so a read error is likely. The chain uses TRDV2 and TRDJ2; no clear D. Germline V gene lookup returns CDR1 GEAIGNYY and CDR2 EKD. CDR3 size: 10 residues. V was pared by 8 bases and J by 8 bases, with 8 bases between. This CDR3 reads CASLAAQLFF. CDR3 DNA: TGTGCCTCGTTGGCGGCACAACTCTTCTTT.

This clone has more than one count but fewer than ten. A far larger clone is one nucleotide away, so this likely arose from a read error. The V and J genes are TRDV2 and TRDJ1; TRDD3 matches at 10 bases. Looked up from germline, CDR1 is GEAIGNYY and CDR2 is EKD. The V segment lost 5 bases and the J segment 0 bases; nucleotides outside the gene matches: 23. The CDR3 is 21 residues long. The CDR3 here is CACGIVAPFGGIREYTDKLIF. DNA for the CDR3: TGTGCCTGTGGCATTGTAGCGCCCTTCGGGGGGATACGGGAGTACACCGATAAACTCATCTTT.

This clone has a handful of counts. A far larger clone is only one base removed, so a read error is likely. This chain links TRDV2 with TRDJ1, with 11 bases aligning to TRDD3. CDR3 length: 15 residues. Germline trimming cut 5 bases from V and 0 bases from J; bases unmatched to any gene: 4. Germline CDR1 and CDR2: GEAIGNYY and EKD. The CDR3 reads CACGTLGDNTDKLIF. The CDR3 DNA reads TGTGCCTGTGGCACACTGGGGGATAACACCGATAAACTCATCTTT.

As concerns this clone: Only one base separates this from a far larger clonotype, so it likely reflects a read error. The V gene is TRDV2, the J gene TRDJ3, with 12 bases aligning to TRDD3. CDR3 length: 22 residues. From germline, CDR1 is GEAIGNYY and CDR2 EKD. The V gene end was trimmed by 0 bases and the J gene end by 12 bases; junction bases not matched to a gene: 23. The CDR3 DNA reads as TGTGCCTGTGACACCGTCCTACTGGGGGATACTGCGGGCGAGGGTGTGGACCGACAGATGTTTTTC. This gives the protein CACDTVLLGDTAGEGVDRQMFF.

Points on this clone: This sequence is one base from a far larger clone and is likely a read error. The same CDR3 can be traced to other DNA sequences in this sample. This rearrangement joins TRDV2 to TRDJ1; 7 bases fit TRDD2. Germline V lookup: CDR1 GEAIGNYY, CDR2 EKD. The CDR3 covers 19 residues. Trimming at V came to 1 base and at J to 4 bases, leaving 20 bases not matched to a gene. Written as DNA, the CDR3 is TGTGCCTGTGACACGGCGGGCTTTCCTACGGGGGCTTATGGCGATAAACTCATCTTT. Translating gives CACDTAGFPTGAYGDKLIF.

Concerning this clone: The protein given by TCRdb reflects a much larger clone and differs at residue 4 from this DNA's translation, likely from a read error; the protein shown is the DNA's translation. V usage is TRDV2 and J usage is TRDJ1; 7 nucleotides agree with TRDD3. Looked up from germline, CDR1 is GEAIGNYY and CDR2 is EKD. V trimming: 6 bases; J trimming: 1 base; junction bases outside the gene matches: 10. The CDR3 extends over 15 amino acids. CDR3 in amino acids: CACYRLGESTDKLIF. Written as DNA, the CDR3 is TGTGCCTGTTATCGCTTGGGGGAGAGCACCGATAAACTCATCTTT.

This clone has just a few counts. A far more abundant clone sits one base away, making this likely a read error. The genes are TRDV2 and TRDJ1; TRDD3 agrees at 7 bases. There are 15 residues in the CDR3. Germline CDR1 is GEAIGNYY and CDR2 is EKD. V lost 0 bases and J lost 1; bases outside the gene matches: 4. The CDR3 DNA is TGTGCCTGTGACACCTGGGGGAGAAGCACCGATAAACTCATCTTT. Amino acid sequence: CACDTWGRSTDKLIF.

This clone was seen just once. The protein TCRdb lists belongs to a much larger clone and differs from this DNA's translation at residue 12, which points to a read error; the protein shown is made from the DNA. The chain carries TRDV2 and TRDJ1, with 7 bases fitting TRDD3. Germline CDR1 is GEAIGNYY and CDR2 is EKD. CDR3 length equals 15 residues. In DNA form, the CDR3 reads TGTGCCTGTGATCGCTTGGGGGAGAGCACCGATACACTCATCTTT. Protein: CACDRLGESTDTLIF.

Points on this clone: A far more abundant clone sits one base away, making this likely a read error. Other DNA sequences within the sample encode an identical CDR3. The chain links TRDV2 to TRDJ1; 11 bases align to TRDD3. CDR1 and CDR2 (germline): GEAIGNYY, EKD. The CDR3 spans 21 residues. The CDR3 DNA follows: TGTGCCTGTGACGACATACTGGGGGATAGGCCCACAGGCCCGTACACAGATAAACTCATCTTT. Amino acids: CACDDILGDRPTGPYTDKLIF.

By proportion, this clone is large. The chain has TRDV2 and TRDJ1, with 10 bases lining up with TRDD3. Germline V CDR1 and CDR2: GEAIGNYY, EKD. This CDR3 is built from 19 residues. Losses at the gene ends were 2 bases for V and 2 bases for J; bases not matched to a gene: 16. DNA of the CDR3: TGTGCCTGTGACAGGCTTGCCCCGCCTGCACTGGGGGATACCGATAAACTCATCTTT. Translating it yields CACDRLAPPALGDTDKLIF.

In its sample, this clone ranks as medium-sized. The chain is built from TRDV2 and TRDJ1; TRDD2 aligns across 9 bases. The J segment lost 1 base and the V segment lost 0 bases, leaving 11 bases of the junction unmatched. The CDR3 is made up of 18 amino acids. Looked up from germline, CDR1 is GEAIGNYY and CDR2 is EKD. CDR3 loop: CACDTILPTGEGTDKLIF. CDR3 nucleotide sequence: TGTGCCTGTGACACCATCCTTCCTACGGGGGAAGGCACCGATAAACTCATCTTT.

Note on this clone: TCRdb's listed protein matches a much larger clone and diverges from this DNA's translation at residue 5, likely through a read error; the protein shown comes from the DNA. The rearrangement joins TRDV2 to TRDJ1; 10 nucleotides match TRDD3. Germline CDR1 reads GEAIGNYY; CDR2 reads EKD. The CDR3 is 19 residues long. Germline trimming cut 3 bases from V and 1 base from J; bases unmatched to any gene: 16. The CDR3 is CACDYMSTGGLARTDKLIF. CDR3 DNA: TGTGCCTGTGACTACATGTCTACTGGGGGATTGGCCCGCACCGATAAACTCATCTTT.

This clone was seen a few times. A far larger clone is one base from this, pointing to a likely read error. The rearrangement joins TRDV2 to TRDJ1, with 12 bases matching TRDD3. Germline-derived CDR1 and CDR2 are GEAIGNYY and EKD. The CDR3 has 18 residues. V was pared by 5 bases and J by 2 bases, with 14 bases of the junction left unmatched. DNA for the CDR3: TGTGCCTGTGTGCTCTTACTGGGGGATACCCGACGAACCGATAAACTCATCTTT. It codes for CACVLLLGDTRRTDKLIF.

To note about this clone: It differs at one base from a far larger clone, so likely a read error. Other DNA sequences in the same sample also yield this CDR3. DNA of the CDR3: TGTGCTTGTGACACTTGGGGGGACTCTGATAAACTCATCTTT. Residues: CACDTWGDSDKLIF. The genes are TRDV2 and TRDJ1, with D possibly TRDD3 on 6 matching bases. The CDR3 covers 14 residues. Germline V gene sequence: CDR1 GEAIGNYY, CDR2 EKD.

This clone came up a few times. The protein in TCRdb stems from a much larger clone and differs at residue 14 from this DNA's translation, likely a read error; here the protein is translated from the DNA. This chain uses TRDV2 with TRDJ1; 9 nucleotides agree with TRDD3. Germline V CDR1 and CDR2: GEAIGNYY, EKD. The CDR3 spans 19 residues. Trimming took 2 bases from V and 3 from J; bases not matched to a gene: 18. The DNA for the CDR3 is TGTGCCTGTGACAATCTACTGGGGGACAAACTAACGTACGCCGATAAACTCATCTTT. Protein: CACDNLLGDKLTYADKLIF.

Worth noting for this clone: A read error is the likely source, as a far larger clone sits one nucleotide away. Other DNA sequences from this sample encode an identical CDR3 as well. This sequence joins TRDV2 and TRDJ1; 7 bases fit TRDD3. This CDR3 region has 15 residues. Germline CDR1 reads GEAIGNYY; CDR2 reads EKD. CDR3 protein: CACDTLDGGQDKLIF. CDR3 in DNA: TGTGCCTGTGACACCCTGGATGGGGGACAAGATAAACTAATCTTT.

Points on this clone: Only one base separates this from a far larger clonotype, so it likely reflects a read error. Additional DNA sequences in this sample encode the identical CDR3. The gene calls are TRDV2 and TRDJ1; TRDD3 agrees at 9 bases. This CDR3 comprises 19 residues. Germline lookup yields CDR1 GEAIGNYY and CDR2 EKD. J lost 0 bases, V lost 4 bases, and 17 bases had no gene match. CDR3 sequence: CACEILTRRGYEDTDKLIF. DNA for the CDR3: TGTGCCTGTGAGATTCTTACGCGGAGGGGATACGAGGACACCGATAAACTCATCTTT.

Judged by abundance, this clone is medium-sized. This sequence is one base from a far larger clone and is likely a read error. The identical CDR3 is also encoded by other nucleotide sequences in the sample. The rearrangement uses TRDV2 and TRDJ1; 11 bases fit TRDD3. CDR1 is GEAIGNYY, CDR2 EKD, per germline. V was pared by 7 bases and J by 1 base, with 22 bases of the junction left unmatched. The CDR3 length is 20 residues. The CDR3 nucleotides are TGTGCCTGCGACTTGATGTCGGCGGGGCTGGGGGATACATCCACCGATAAACTCATCTTT. Translating gives CACDLMSAGLGDTSTDKLIF.

The table lists this clone with a few counts. A far larger clone is one base from this, pointing to a likely read error. This sequence joins TRDV2 and TRDJ1, with TRDD3 matching 11 bases. This CDR3 is built from 21 residues. Germline V gene sequence: CDR1 GEAIGNYY, CDR2 EKD. The CDR3 coding sequence is TGTGCCTGTGACGACATACTGGGGGATAGGCCCACAGGCCCGTACACCGATATACTCATCTTT. Protein product: CACDDILGDRPTGPYTDILIF.

Regarding this clone: The mismatch at residue 11 between this DNA's translation and the TCRdb protein of a much larger clone likely reflects a read error; the protein shown is translated from the DNA. The chain has TRDV2 and TRDJ1; TRDD2 aligns across 7 bases. J gave up 4 bases and V 1 base, and 20 bases lay outside the gene matches. CDR1 and CDR2 from the germline V gene are GEAIGNYY and EKD. CDR3 length: 19 amino acids. The CDR3 region is CACDTAGFPTWAYGDKLIF. For the CDR3, the DNA is TGTGCCTGTGACACGGCGGGCTTTCCTACTTGGGCTTATGGCGATAAACTCATCTTT.

On this clone itself: A far larger clone is off by one base, so a read error is likely. The rearrangement links TRDV2 to TRDJ1, with 11 nucleotides matching TRDD3. In germline, CDR1 is GEAIGNYY, CDR2 EKD. This CDR3 region has 21 residues. V shed 3 bases and J 0 bases; nucleotides not matched to a gene: 20. This CDR3 is CACDAILGDRPTGPYTDKLIF. The CDR3 DNA is TGTGCCTGTGACGCCATACTGGGGGATAGGCCCACAGGCCCGTACACCGATAAACTCATCTTT.